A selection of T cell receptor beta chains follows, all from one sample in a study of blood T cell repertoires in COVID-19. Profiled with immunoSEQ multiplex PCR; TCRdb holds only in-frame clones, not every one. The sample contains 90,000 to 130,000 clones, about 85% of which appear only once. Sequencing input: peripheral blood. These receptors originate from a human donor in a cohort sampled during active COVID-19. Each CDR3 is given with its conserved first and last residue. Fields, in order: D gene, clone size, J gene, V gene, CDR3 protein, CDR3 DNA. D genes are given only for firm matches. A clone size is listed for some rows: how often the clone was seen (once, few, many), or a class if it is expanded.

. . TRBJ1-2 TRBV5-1 CASSRGPDYGYTF TGCGCCAGCAGCAGGGGCCCAGACTATGGCTACACCTTC
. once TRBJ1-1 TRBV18 CASSPSVNTEAFF TGTGCCAGCTCACCTTCAGTGAACACTGAAGCTTTCTTT
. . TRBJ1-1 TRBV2 CASSADMNTEAFF TGTGCCAGCAGTGCCGACATGAACACTGAAGCTTTCTTT
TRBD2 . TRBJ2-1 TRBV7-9 CASSSGLAGNNEQFF TGTGCCAGCAGCAGTGGACTAGCGGGAAACAATGAGCAGTTCTTC
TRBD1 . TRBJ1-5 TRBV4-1 CASSHADRGKGQPQHF TGCGCCAGCAGCCACGCGGACAGGGGAAAGGGACAGCCCCAGCATTTT
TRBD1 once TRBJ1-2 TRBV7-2 CASSERGDRRWRGYTF TGTGCCAGCAGTGAGCGAGGGGACAGAAGATGGCGTGGCTACACCTTC
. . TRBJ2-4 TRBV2 CASSEAGGLAKNIQYF TGTGCCAGCAGTGAGGCAGGGGGACTGGCCAAAAACATTCAGTACTTC
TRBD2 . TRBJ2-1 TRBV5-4 CASSQSSGTSGNEQFF TGTGCCAGCAGCCAATCATCCGGGACTAGCGGCAATGAGCAGTTCTTC
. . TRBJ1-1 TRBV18 CASSPSNPGAEAFF TGTGCCAGCTCACCCTCTAATCCGGGGGCTGAAGCTTTCTTT
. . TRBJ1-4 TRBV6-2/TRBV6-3 CASSSPRTGANEKLFF TGTGCCAGCAGCTCACCTCGGACGGGGGCTAATGAAAAACTGTTTTTT
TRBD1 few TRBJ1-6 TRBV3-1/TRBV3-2 CASSRWTRQGNSPLHF TGTGCCAGCAGCCGATGGACGAGACAGGGTAATTCACCCCTCCACTTT
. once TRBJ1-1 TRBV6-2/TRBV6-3 CASSYSTGLLNTEAFF TGTGCCAGCAGTTACAGTACAGGGCTTTTGAACACTGAAGCTTTCTTT
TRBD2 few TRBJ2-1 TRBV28 CASSALAAEQFF TGTGCCAGCAGTGCTCTAGCGGCTGAGCAGTTCTTC
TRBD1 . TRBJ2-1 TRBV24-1 CATSDLKAGGKNEQFF TGTGCCACCAGTGATTTGAAGGCAGGGGGTAAGAATGAGCAGTTCTTC
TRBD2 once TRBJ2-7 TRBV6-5 CASSLGLDYEQYF TGTGCCAGCAGCTTGGGACTAGACTACGAGCAGTACTTC
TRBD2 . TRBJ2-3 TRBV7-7 CASSLAGVEDTQYF TGTGCTAGCAGCTTAGCGGGAGTTGAGGATACGCAGTATTTT
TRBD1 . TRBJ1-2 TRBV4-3 CASSQGPGTGLDYGYTF TGCGCCAGCAGCCAAGGTCCTGGGACAGGTTTGGACTATGGCTACACCTTC
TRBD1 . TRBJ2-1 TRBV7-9 CASSLRGQTTYNEQFF TGTGCCAGCAGCTTGAGGGGACAGACGACTTACAATGAGCAGTTCTTC
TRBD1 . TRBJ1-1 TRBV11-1 CASSSQGTEAFF TGTGCCAGCAGCTCACAGGGGACTGAAGCTTTCTTT
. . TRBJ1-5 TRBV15 CATKAKRNQPQHF TGTGCCACCAAGGCAAAGCGAAATCAGCCCCAGCATTTT
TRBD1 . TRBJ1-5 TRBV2 CASSEAGQYQPQHF TGTGCCAGCAGTGAAGCGGGACAGTATCAGCCCCAGCATTTT
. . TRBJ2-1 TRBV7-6 CASSLAEVSYEQFF TGTGCCAGCAGCTTAGCCGAGGTCTCTTATGAGCAGTTCTTC
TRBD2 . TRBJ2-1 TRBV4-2 CASRVSGGDTYNEQFF TGTGCCAGCAGGGTCTCGGGGGGAGACACCTACAATGAGCAGTTCTTC
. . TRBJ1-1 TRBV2 CASSVQGHKNTEAFF TGTGCCAGCAGTGTACAGGGTCACAAGAACACTGAAGCTTTCTTT
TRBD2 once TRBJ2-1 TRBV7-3 CASSLMTSGGYNEQFF TGTGCCAGCAGCTTAATGACTAGCGGGGGGTACAATGAGCAGTTCTTC
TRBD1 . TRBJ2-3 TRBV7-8 CASSLGPGRRGPTDTQYF TGTGCCAGCAGCTTAGGGCCCGGGCGTAGGGGGCCCACAGATACGCAGTATTTT
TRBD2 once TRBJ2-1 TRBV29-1 CSVKREATYNEQFF TGCAGCGTCAAGCGGGAGGCGACCTACAATGAGCAGTTCTTC
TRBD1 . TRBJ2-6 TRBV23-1 CASSHPIQGAVSGANVLTF TGCGCCAGCAGTCACCCGATACAGGGGGCGGTGTCTGGGGCCAACGTCCTGACTTTC
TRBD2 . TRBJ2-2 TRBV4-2 CASSTRDWASGEATGELFF TGTGCCAGCAGCACGCGGGACTGGGCTAGCGGGGAGGCGACCGGGGAGCTGTTTTTT
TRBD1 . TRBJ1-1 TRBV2 CASRGQGNTEAFF TGTGCCAGCAGAGGACAGGGCAACACTGAAGCTTTCTTT
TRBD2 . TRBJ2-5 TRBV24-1 CATSDSTERGTQYF TGTGCCACCAGTGATTCGACAGAGCGGGGGACCCAGTACTTC
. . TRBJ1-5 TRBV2 CASSEQYSNQPQHF TGTGCCAGCAGTGAGCAGTATAGCAATCAGCCCCAGCATTTT
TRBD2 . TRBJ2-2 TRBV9 CASSVGGRASTGELFF TGTGCCAGCAGCGTAGGCGGGAGGGCCAGCACCGGGGAGCTGTTTTTT
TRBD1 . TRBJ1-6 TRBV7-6 CASSLAAAGGNSPLHF TGTGCCAGCAGCTTAGCGGCGGCAGGGGGTAATTCACCCCTCCACTTT
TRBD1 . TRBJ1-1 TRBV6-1 CASSVRQGRGSAEAFF TGTGCCAGCAGTGTCCGACAGGGGCGGGGGAGCGCTGAAGCTTTCTTT
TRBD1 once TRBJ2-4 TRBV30 CAWSDAPGQGAARDIQYF TGTGCCTGGAGTGACGCCCCCGGGCAGGGGGCGGCCAGGGACATTCAGTACTTC
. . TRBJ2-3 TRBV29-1 CSVIRGGSDTQYF TGCAGCGTTATTAGGGGTGGGTCAGATACGCAGTATTTT
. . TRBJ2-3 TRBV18 CASSPGPSTAAGTDTQYF TGTGCCAGCTCACCGGGCCCCTCGACAGCCGCAGGCACAGATACGCAGTATTTT
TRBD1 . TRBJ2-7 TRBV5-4 CASSLVQGDEQYF TGTGCCAGCAGCTTGGTACAGGGGGACGAGCAGTACTTC
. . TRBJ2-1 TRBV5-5 CASSWRPGQSNNEQFF TGTGCCAGCAGCTGGCGTCCGGGACAAAGCAACAATGAGCAGTTCTTC
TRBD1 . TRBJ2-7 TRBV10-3 CAISSGQGIAYEQYF TGTGCCATCAGCTCCGGACAGGGGATAGCCTACGAGCAGTACTTC
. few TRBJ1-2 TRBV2 CASSVDSNYGYTF TGTGCCAGCAGTGTTGACAGTAACTATGGCTACACCTTC
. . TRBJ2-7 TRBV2 CASSSTGLGEQYF TGTGCCAGCAGCTCGACAGGTCTGGGCGAGCAGTACTTC
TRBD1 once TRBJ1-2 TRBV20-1 CSASSGDSYGYTF TGCAGTGCTAGTAGTGGGGACAGCTATGGCTACACCTTC
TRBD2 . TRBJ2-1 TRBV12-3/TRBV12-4 CASTDSGGEQFF TGTGCCAGCACCGATAGCGGGGGAGAGCAGTTCTTC
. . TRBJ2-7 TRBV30 CAWSVRGRIYEQYF TGTGCCTGGAGTGTACGGGGAAGAATCTACGAGCAGTACTTC
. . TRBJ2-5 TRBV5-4 CASSLNGASQETQYF TGTGCCAGCAGCTTGAACGGAGCTTCCCAAGAGACCCAGTACTTC
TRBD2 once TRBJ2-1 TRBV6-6 CASSPLAPGLAGVGVNEQFF TGTGCCAGCAGTCCCCTCGCCCCGGGACTAGCGGGAGTAGGTGTTAATGAGCAGTTCTTC
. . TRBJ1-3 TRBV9 CASSDSSRGMGNTIYF TGTGCCAGCAGCGACAGTAGCAGGGGTATGGGAAACACCATATATTTT
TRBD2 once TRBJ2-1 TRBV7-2 CASSLVRTSGYNEQFF TGTGCCAGCAGCTTAGTCAGGACTAGCGGATACAATGAGCAGTTCTTC
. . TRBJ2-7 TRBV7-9 CASVLEYEQYF TGTGCCAGCGTCTTGGAGTACGAGCAGTACTTC
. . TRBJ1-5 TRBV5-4 CASSLGTGQSSNQPQHF TGTGCCAGCAGCTTGGGAACAGGACAGTCTAGCAATCAGCCCCAGCATTTT
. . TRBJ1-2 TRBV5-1 CASSLLGLDYGYTF TGCGCCAGCAGCTTGCTGGGGCTGGACTATGGCTACACCTTC
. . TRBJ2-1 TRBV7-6 CASSSRGSRGHNEQFF TGTGCCAGCAGCTCCCGGGGGTCTCGTGGTCACAATGAGCAGTTCTTC
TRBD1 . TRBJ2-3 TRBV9 CASTRGLFTDTQYF TGTGCCAGTACCAGGGGGCTATTCACAGATACGCAGTATTTT